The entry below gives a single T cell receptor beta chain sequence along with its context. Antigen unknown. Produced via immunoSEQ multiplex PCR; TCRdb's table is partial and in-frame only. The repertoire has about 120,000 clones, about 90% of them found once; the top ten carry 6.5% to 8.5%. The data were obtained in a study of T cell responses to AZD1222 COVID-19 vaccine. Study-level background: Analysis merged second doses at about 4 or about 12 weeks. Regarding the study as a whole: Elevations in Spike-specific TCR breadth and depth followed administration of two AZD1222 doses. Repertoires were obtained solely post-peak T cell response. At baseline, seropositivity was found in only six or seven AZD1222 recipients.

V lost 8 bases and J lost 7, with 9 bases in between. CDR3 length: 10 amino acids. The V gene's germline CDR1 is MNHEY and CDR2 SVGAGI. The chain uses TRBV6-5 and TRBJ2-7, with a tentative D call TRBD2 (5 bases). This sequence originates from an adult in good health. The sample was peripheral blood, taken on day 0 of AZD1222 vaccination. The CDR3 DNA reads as TGTGCCAGCGGAGGATGGGAGCAGTACTTC. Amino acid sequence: CASGGWEQYF.